These 27 T cell receptor beta chains share one sample of origin, sequenced in a study of cytomegalovirus exposure and HLA in healthy donors. It was with 60 Vbeta and 13 Jbeta primers that the PCR ran. Using immunoSEQ multiplex PCR, the repertoire was profiled, and TCRdb retains in-frame clones only, with some absent. The sample includes 85,000 to 90,000 clones. The specimen was PBMCs. These TCRs come from a man aged 50 to 60 in good health and CMV-seropositive.

V and J are TRBV7-9 and TRBJ1-1; 8 bases are a match to TRBD1. V lost 5 bases and J lost 1; bases outside the gene matches: 6. This CDR3 has 15 amino acids. Germline values: CDR1 SEHNR, CDR2 FQNEAQ (reference sequence). The CDR3 spells CASSLGQAKNTEAFF. CDR3 nucleotides: TGTGCCAGCAGCCTGGGACAGGCCAAGAACACTGAAGCTTTCTTT.

Concerning this clone itself: One junction end does not reproduce the germline sequence, and a read error may be involved. The V and J genes are TRBV30 and TRBJ1-1; the D gene is possibly TRBD1 (6 bases). Germline loops: CDR1 GTSNPN, CDR2 SVGIG (reference sequence). The CDR3 loop spans 11 amino acids. CDR3 sequence (DNA): TGTGCCTGGAGTGTAGGGGGGGAGTCCCAATTT. It specifies CAWSVGGESQF.

The genes are TRBV2 and TRBJ2-7; 8 positions agree with TRBD2. The ends lost 6 bases at V and 2 bases at J; junction bases unmatched: 6. The germline CDR1 and CDR2 sequences are SNHLY and FYNNEI. This CDR3 is built from 14 residues. The CDR3 loop is CASRGEAGAYEQYF. Here the CDR3 DNA reads TGTGCCAGCAGGGGGGAAGCGGGAGCCTACGAGCAGTACTTC.

The chain is built from TRBV6-6 and TRBJ1-5; the match to TRBD1 covers 8 bases. CDR3 length: 15 amino acids. Germline V gene sequence: CDR1 MNHNY, CDR2 SVGAGI (reference sequence). Trimming removed 6 bases from V and 5 bases from J; junction bases left unmatched: 9. CDR3 bases: TGTGCCAGCAGCAGACAGGGGTTAGGGGATCAGCCCCAGCATTTT. Amino acids: CASSRQGLGDQPQHF.

This chain uses TRBV7-9 with TRBJ1-2; TRBD1 agrees at 8 bases. Trimming removed 5 bases from V and 3 bases from J; junction bases left unmatched: 8. The CDR3 is 15 amino acids. The germline V gene has CDR1 SEHNR and CDR2 FQNEAQ (reference sequence). Here the CDR3 reads CASSPGTGIYYGYTF. CDR3 in DNA: TGTGCCAGCAGCCCCGGGACAGGAATCTACTATGGCTACACCTTC. Supplemented by reference TRBV7-9 and TRBJ1-2, the full variable domain reads DTGVSQNPRHKITKRGQNVTFRCDPISEHNRLYWYRQTLGQGPEFLTYFQNEAQLEKSRLLSDRFSAERPKGSFSTLEIQRTEQGDSAMYLCASSPGTGIYYGYTFGSGTRLTVV.

The gene calls are TRBV5-1 and TRBJ2-5, with a weak D call TRBD2 (5 bases). CDR1 and CDR2 (germline): SGHRS, YFSETQ. V lost 5 bases, J lost 2 bases, and 13 bases lay in between. The CDR3 has 14 amino acids. CDR3 sequence: CASRRKEGQETQYF. CDR3 nucleotide sequence: TGCGCCAGCAGGAGAAAAGAGGGACAAGAGACCCAGTACTTC.

The rearrangement joins TRBV7-2 to TRBJ1-2; the D gene is possibly TRBD1 (6 bases). Germline loops: CDR1 SGHTA, CDR2 FQGNSA. Trimming cost V 8 bases and J 4 bases, with 20 bases left between them. The CDR3 extends over 15 amino acids. CDR3 DNA sequence: TGTGCCAGCGCCAGGGGACCAGACAATTTCTATGGCTACACCTTC. This gives the protein CASARGPDNFYGYTF.

The CDR3 spells CASSFYSGYSGNTIYF. CDR3 DNA sequence: TGCGCCAGCAGCTTCTACTCCGGGTACTCTGGAAACACCATATATTTT. The chain links TRBV4-3 to TRBJ1-3, with unresolved D. The CDR3 loop spans 16 amino acids. Germline assignment: CDR1 LGHNA and CDR2 YSLEER. The V end lost 5 bases, the J end lost 0 bases, and 14 bases lay between the germline ends.

This chain links TRBV29-1 with TRBJ2-1, with D possibly matching TRBD2 (5 bases). Germline values: CDR1 SQVTM, CDR2 ANQGSEA. The V and J ends lost 4 bases and 7 bases respectively, with 5 bases between them. The CDR3 is 10 amino acids. The CDR3 region is CSVAGNEQFF. In DNA, the CDR3 is TGCAGCGTTGCGGGGAATGAGCAGTTCTTC.

The genes are TRBV11-3 and TRBJ2-1; D is unresolved. Trimming shortened V by 5 bases and J by 2 bases, and 10 bases separated the two germline ends. CDR1 is SGHNT, CDR2 YENEEA, per germline. CDR3 length: 14 residues. CDR3 in amino acids: CASSERTTYNEQFF. CDR3 coding DNA: TGTGCCAGCAGCGAGCGTACAACCTACAATGAGCAGTTCTTC.

The chain employs TRBV14 and TRBJ1-1, with 7 nucleotides matching TRBD1. V shed 0 bases, J shed 3 bases, and the junction held 10 bases outside the gene matches. The V gene's germline CDR1 is SGHDN and CDR2 FVKESK. The CDR3 consists of 17 residues. CDR3 in DNA: TGTGCCAGCAGCCAAGAAGACAGGGTAGGAAGGGACACTGAAGCTTTCTTT. Its protein is CASSQEDRVGRDTEAFF.

The V call is TRBV19, the J call TRBJ1-1; D might be TRBD1 (5 bases). Germline loops: CDR1 LNHDA, CDR2 SQIVND (reference sequence). The CDR3 totals 11 residues. The V end was cut by 0 bases, the J end by 11 bases, with 7 bases between. The CDR3 spells CASSIDGGAFF. CDR3 coding DNA: TGTGCCAGTAGTATAGACGGGGGGGCTTTCTTT. The full variable domain, rest sourced from reference TRBV19 and TRBJ1-1, is DGGITQSPKYLFRKEGQNVTLSCEQNLNHDAMYWYRQDPGQGLRLIYYSQIVNDFQKGDIAEGYSVSREKKESFPLTVTSAQKNPTAFYLCASSIDGGAFFGQGTRLTVV.

The chain has TRBV10-3 and TRBJ2-7; maybe TRBD2 (6 bases). CDR3 size: 14 residues. Trimming shortened V by 4 bases and J by 2 bases, and 12 bases separated the two germline ends. The germline V gene encodes CDR1 ENHRY and CDR2 SYGVKD. CDR3 sequence: CAISAEGATYEQYV. CDR3 sequence (DNA): TGTGCCATCAGTGCGGAGGGAGCAACCTACGAGCAGTACGTC.

V and J are TRBV19 and TRBJ1-5, with 9 bases identical to TRBD1. The V gene end was trimmed by 5 bases and the J gene end by 0 bases; junction bases not matched to a gene: 5. The CDR3 runs to 16 residues. The germline V gene has CDR1 LNHDA and CDR2 SQIVND (reference sequence). CDR3 residues: CASSPQGAYSNQPQHF. The CDR3 DNA is TGTGCCAGTAGTCCACAGGGGGCATATAGCAATCAGCCCCAGCATTTT.

The chain links TRBV4-3 to TRBJ2-2; a possible D gene is TRBD1 (6 bases). This CDR3 is built from 18 residues. Germline CDR1 LGHNA, CDR2 YSLEER. The ends were cut back, 3 bases at V and 1 base at J, with 18 bases in the middle. The DNA of the CDR3 is TGCGCCAGCAGCCAGCTAGCCGACAGGTCCCTGAACACCGGGGAGCTGTTTTTT. Translated, it gives CASSQLADRSLNTGELFF.

This chain uses TRBV6-5 with TRBJ2-2; TRBD2 is a possible D gene (7 bases). Between the trimmed V and J ends, which lost 5 bases and 4 bases, there was a span of 8 bases. Germline V gene sequence: CDR1 MNHEY, CDR2 SVGAGI. The CDR3 sequence is 13 residues long. The CDR3 spells CASSAGATGELFF. CDR3 sequence (DNA): TGTGCCAGCAGTGCGGGGGCCACCGGGGAGCTGTTTTTT.

The rearrangement uses TRBV11-1 and TRBJ2-5; TRBD1 aligns across 11 bases. CDR3 size: 14 residues. J was trimmed by 5 bases and V by 6 bases; bases with no gene match: 5. Germline V gene lookup returns CDR1 SGHAT and CDR2 FQDESV (reference sequence). The CDR3 sequence: CASRSRDRGETQYF. DNA of the CDR3: TGTGCCAGCAGATCCCGGGACAGGGGGGAGACCCAGTACTTC.

This rearrangement joins TRBV5-1 to TRBJ2-7; D possibly corresponds to TRBD1 (6 bases). V dropped 4 bases and J dropped 4 bases, with 15 bases sitting between them. The V gene's germline CDR1 is SGHRS and CDR2 YFSETQ. The CDR3 sequence is 14 residues long. CDR3 sequence reads: CASSLTGETYEQYF. DNA of the CDR3: TGCGCCAGCAGCCTGACAGGCGAGACGTACGAGCAGTACTTC.

The V and J genes are TRBV9 and TRBJ1-1; 8 nucleotides line up with TRBD1. Germline CDR1 SGDLS, CDR2 YYNGEE. The V segment lost 2 bases and the J segment 1 base; nucleotides outside the gene matches: 4. The CDR3 is 15 residues long. Written as DNA, the CDR3 is TGTGCCAGCAGCGTTTTCAGGGGGCCGAACACTGAAGCTTTCTTT. It codes for CASSVFRGPNTEAFF.

The chain uses TRBV6-6 and TRBJ1-1; no reliable D call. Germline CDR1 and CDR2: MNHNY and SVGAGI (reference sequence). V lost 0 bases and J lost 2, with 10 bases in between. This CDR3 is 15 amino acids long. Written as DNA, the CDR3 is TGTGCCAGCAGTTACTCCCCGGGGTCAAACACTGAAGCTTTCTTT. It codes for CASSYSPGSNTEAFF.

The chain recombines TRBV11-2 with TRBJ1-2; TRBD1 agrees at 9 bases. Unmatched junction bases numbered 2, after V lost 0 bases and J lost 6 bases. The germline V gene has CDR1 SGHAT and CDR2 FQNNGV. This CDR3 has 14 amino acids. In DNA, the CDR3 is TGTGCCAGCAGCTTAGACAGACAGGGGGATGGCTACACCTTC. It specifies CASSLDRQGDGYTF.

The CDR3 coding sequence is TGCGCCAGCAGTCCCGCGCGGGTATTAACTTACAATGAGCAGTTCTTC. Its translation is CASSPARVLTYNEQFF. The chain recombines TRBV4-3 with TRBJ2-1; possible D gene TRBD2, 5 bases. The germline V and J ends were trimmed by 6 bases and 4 bases, with 19 bases remaining between them. CDR3 size: 16 residues. Per the germline V gene, CDR1 is LGHNA and CDR2 is YSLEER.

The rearrangement joins TRBV7-9 to TRBJ2-7, with D hard to call. The CDR3 has 14 residues. V dropped 0 bases and J dropped 4 bases, with 10 bases sitting between them. Germline V gene data show CDR1 as SEHNR and CDR2 as FQNEAQ (reference sequence). CDR3 sequence (DNA): TGTGCCAGCAGCTTAGCGGGCAGTGCATACGAGCAGTACTTC. Its translation is CASSLAGSAYEQYF.

This chain links TRBV9 with TRBJ2-3; D gene uncertain. The V gene's germline CDR1 is SGDLS and CDR2 YYNGEE. This CDR3 comprises 15 residues. V was cut by 1 base and J by 2 bases, with 11 bases left in between. CDR3 amino acids: CASSVWQSTTDTQYF. The CDR3 DNA is TGTGCCAGCAGCGTATGGCAGTCAACCACAGATACGCAGTATTTT.

The rearrangement links TRBV18 to TRBJ2-1; 7 nucleotides agree with TRBD1. Trimming at V came to 4 bases and at J to 4 bases, leaving 1 base not matched to a gene. This CDR3 region has 13 residues. CDR1 is KGHSH, CDR2 LQKENI, per germline. The CDR3 nucleotides are TGTGCCAGCTCACGACAGGGTTACAATGAGCAGTTCTTC. As protein: CASSRQGYNEQFF. Full variable domain (remainder filled in from reference TRBV18 and TRBJ2-1): NAGVMQNPRHLVRRRGQEARLRCSPMKGHSHVYWYRQLPEEGLKFMVYLQKENIIDESGMPKERFSAEFPKEGPSILRIQQVVRGDSAAYFCASSRQGYNEQFFGPGTRLTVL.

The V and J genes are TRBV29-1 and TRBJ2-5; 7 nucleotides align to TRBD2. Looked up from germline, CDR1 is SQVTM and CDR2 is ANQGSEA. The CDR3 contains 15 residues. V lost 4 bases to trimming and J lost 9 bases; unmatched junction nucleotides: 17. CDR3 sequence: CSVVDGTSVFGSQYF. The CDR3 bases are TGCAGCGTTGTGGATGGAACTAGCGTTTTTGGGTCCCAGTACTTC.

The V call is TRBV4-2, the J call TRBJ1-5, with 11 bases identical to TRBD1. Germline CDR1 is LGHNA and CDR2 is YNFKEQ. The CDR3 is 15 residues long. V lost 5 bases and J lost 4; bases outside the gene matches: 4. This chain's CDR3 is CASSGGDRGNQPQHF. The CDR3 DNA sequence: TGTGCCAGCAGCGGGGGGGACAGGGGGAATCAGCCCCAGCATTTT.